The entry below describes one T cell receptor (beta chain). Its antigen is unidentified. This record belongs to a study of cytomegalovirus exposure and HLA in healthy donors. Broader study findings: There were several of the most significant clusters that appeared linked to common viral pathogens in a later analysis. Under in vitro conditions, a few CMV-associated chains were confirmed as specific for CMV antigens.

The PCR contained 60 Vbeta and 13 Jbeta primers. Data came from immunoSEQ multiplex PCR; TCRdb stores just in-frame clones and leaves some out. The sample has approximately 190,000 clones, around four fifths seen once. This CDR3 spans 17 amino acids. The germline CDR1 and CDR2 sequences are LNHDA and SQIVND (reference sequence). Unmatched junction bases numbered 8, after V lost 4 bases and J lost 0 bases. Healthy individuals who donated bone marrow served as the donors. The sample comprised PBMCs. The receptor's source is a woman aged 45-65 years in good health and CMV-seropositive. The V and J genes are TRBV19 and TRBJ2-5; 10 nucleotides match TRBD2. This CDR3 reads CASSTASGGWYQETQYF. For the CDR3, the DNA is TGTGCCAGTAGTACGGCTAGCGGGGGTTGGTACCAAGAGACCCAGTACTTC.